These 15 T cell receptor beta chains were all obtained from the same sample, sequenced in a study of early T cells in non-severe SARS-CoV-2 infection. MiXCR, run by TCRdb on the 5' RACE reads, gives a single entry per CDR3 protein. In the table there are some 66,000 distinct CDR3 sequences, 13% of which are singletons. Material: whole blood. The source of these receptors is an adult who was a healthcare worker with PCR-confirmed SARS-CoV-2 infection or an uninfected control (not recorded which).

The V and J genes are TRBV7-2 and TRBJ2-7; 9 nucleotides match TRBD1. The CDR3 covers 14 residues. The germline CDR1 and CDR2 sequences are SGHTA and FQGNSA. J lost 6 bases, V lost 4 bases, and 7 bases had no gene match. The CDR3 protein is CASSSPGQGSEQYF. CDR3 nucleotides: TGTGCCAGCAGCTCCCCGGGACAGGGATCCGAGCAGTACTTC.

Ten or more counts support this clonotype. The genes are TRBV30 and TRBJ1-5; D ambiguous. The CDR3 totals 13 residues. The germline V gene encodes CDR1 GTSNPN and CDR2 SVGIG (reference sequence). V dropped 8 bases and J dropped 5 bases, with 16 bases sitting between them. The CDR3 spells CASAPGGYQPQHF. CDR3 nucleotides: TGTGCCAGCGCGCCAGGAGGTTATCAGCCCCAGCATTTT.

This clonotype showed up just a few times. This chain uses TRBV5-1 with TRBJ2-5; no clear D. The CDR3 contains 14 residues. Germline V lookup: CDR1 SGHRS, CDR2 YFSETQ. The V end lost 4 bases, the J end lost 0 bases, and 10 bases lay between the germline ends. DNA of the CDR3: TGCGCCAGCAGCGGTGGCCAGTACCAAGAGACCCAGTACTTC. Residues: CASSGGQYQETQYF.

This clonotype was found a few times. This chain joins TRBV9 and TRBJ1-2; maybe TRBD1 (5 bases). The germline gives CDR1 SGDLS, CDR2 YYNGEE. CDR3 length: 17 residues. Trimming cost V 2 bases and J 0 bases, with 17 bases left between them. CDR3 bases: TGTGCCAGCAGCGTTAGTCCAAGGGGCCAAGCTAACTATGGCTACACCTTC. It codes for CASSVSPRGQANYGYTF.

This clonotype was picked up a small number of times. J is TRBJ2-5 and V is TRBV5-4, with TRBD2 identical over 7 bases. Germline values: CDR1 SGHNT, CDR2 YYREEE (reference sequence). With V trimmed by 0 bases and J by 2 bases, 1 base remained unmatched. There are 14 residues in the CDR3. CDR3 DNA sequence: TGTGCCAGCAGCTTGGTGGGAGGGCAAGAGACCCAGTACTTC. Translating it yields CASSLVGGQETQYF.

This clonotype was observed many times. The J gene is TRBJ2-1, the V gene TRBV7-3; tentatively, D is TRBD1 (5 bases). Germline CDR1 is SGHTA and CDR2 is FQGTGA. Trimming shortened V by 3 bases and J by 0 bases, and 15 bases separated the two germline ends. The CDR3 is 17 residues long. CDR3 sequence (DNA): TGTGCCAGCAGCTTGTTTGCAGGGTTCGGCTCCTACAATGAGCAGTTCTTC. Protein sequence: CASSLFAGFGSYNEQFF.

The J gene is TRBJ2-7, the V gene TRBV18; D remains ambiguous. Germline V gene sequence: CDR1 KGHSH, CDR2 LQKENI. Trimming stripped 4 bases from V and 2 bases from J, with 12 bases between. The CDR3 runs to 14 residues. As DNA, the CDR3 is TGTGCCAGCTCACTGTACAAGATACCCTACGAGCAGTACTTC. Encoded protein: CASSLYKIPYEQYF.

The V and J genes are TRBV10-3 and TRBJ2-7; D perhaps matches TRBD1 (6 bases). The CDR3 has 14 amino acids. The V gene lost 7 bases and the J gene lost 0 bases, with 13 bases spanning the gap. Germline V gene data show CDR1 as ENHRY and CDR2 as SYGVKD. CDR3 region: CAIKTGQISYEQYF. In DNA, the CDR3 is TGTGCCATCAAAACGGGACAAATCTCCTACGAGCAGTACTTC.

This chain connects TRBV10-3 to TRBJ1-1, with D uncertain. V lost 2 bases, J lost 1 base, and 8 bases lay in between. The germline V gene has CDR1 ENHRY and CDR2 SYGVKD. The CDR3 sequence is 14 residues long. CDR3 sequence reads: CAISERTGNTEAFF. The DNA for the CDR3 is TGTGCCATCAGTGAGAGGACGGGGAACACTGAAGCTTTCTTT.

The sample holds many counts of this clonotype. The chain uses TRBV12-5 and TRBJ2-2; D is undetermined. This CDR3 has 15 amino acids. Deletions cut 6 bases from V and 0 bases from J, with 11 bases between. Germline V gene sequence: CDR1 LGHNT, CDR2 FRNRAP. Written as DNA, the CDR3 is TGTGCTAGTGGCATCGGACGCCCGAACACCGGGGAGCTGTTTTTT. It yields the protein CASGIGRPNTGELFF.

This clonotype was observed at least ten times. CDR3 sequence (DNA): TGTGCCAGCAGCTTGGCCCCGACAGGGTTGAGCGAGCAGTACTTC. It is translated as CASSLAPTGLSEQYF. The chain couples TRBV5-6 to TRBJ2-7; 7 bases agree with TRBD1. CDR3 length equals 15 residues. The germline gives CDR1 SGHDT, CDR2 YYEEEE. Germline trimming cut 0 bases from V and 6 bases from J; bases unmatched to any gene: 9.

The chain is built from TRBV14 and TRBJ2-7, with a tentative D call TRBD1 (6 bases). CDR1 is SGHDN and CDR2 is FVKESK in the germline V gene. The CDR3 runs 13 residues. V lost 10 bases and J lost 2, with 15 bases in between. As DNA, the CDR3 is TGTGCCACCGGCCGATCAGGGGCCTACGAGCAGTACTTC. Its protein is CATGRSGAYEQYF.

This clonotype was counted ten times or more. V gene TRBV28 combines with J gene TRBJ2-7; 13 bases line up with TRBD2. CDR1 and CDR2 (germline): MDHEN, SYDVKM. V trimming: 0 bases; J trimming: 1 base; junction bases outside the gene matches: 0. The CDR3 has 16 residues. The chain's CDR3 is CASSLWTSGGSYEQYF. In DNA form, the CDR3 reads TGTGCCAGCAGTTTATGGACTAGCGGGGGGTCCTACGAGCAGTACTTC.

The genes are TRBV7-8 and TRBJ2-7; D uncertain. Trimming took 4 bases from V and 3 from J, leaving 13 bases between them. The CDR3 is made up of 14 amino acids. Germline V gives CDR1 SGHVS, CDR2 FQNEAQ. The CDR3: CASSSSVGYYEQYF. Here the CDR3 DNA reads TGTGCCAGCAGCTCCTCCGTTGGGTACTACGAGCAGTACTTC.

This clonotype was seen at least ten times. The chain has TRBV10-3 and TRBJ1-3; TRBD1 matches at 10 bases. The junction had 11 bases not matched to a gene; V was cut back by 9 bases and J by 3 bases. The CDR3 runs to 16 residues. In germline, CDR1 is ENHRY, CDR2 SYGVKD. The CDR3 region is CAISGTGEKIGNTIYF. The CDR3 DNA follows: TGTGCCATATCCGGGACAGGGGAAAAAATTGGAAACACCATATATTTT.